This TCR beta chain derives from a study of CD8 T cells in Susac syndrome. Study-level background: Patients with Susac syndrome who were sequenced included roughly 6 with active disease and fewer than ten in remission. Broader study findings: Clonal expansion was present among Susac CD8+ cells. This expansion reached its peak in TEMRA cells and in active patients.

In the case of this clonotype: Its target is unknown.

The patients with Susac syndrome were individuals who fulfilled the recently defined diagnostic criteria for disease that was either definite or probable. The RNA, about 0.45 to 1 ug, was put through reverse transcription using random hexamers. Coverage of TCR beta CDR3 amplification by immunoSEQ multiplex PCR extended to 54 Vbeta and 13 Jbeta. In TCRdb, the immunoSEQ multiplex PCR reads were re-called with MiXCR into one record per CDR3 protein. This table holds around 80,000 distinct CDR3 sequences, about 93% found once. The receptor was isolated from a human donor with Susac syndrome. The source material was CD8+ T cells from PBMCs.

The CDR3 loop is CSGWTGRLREKLFF. CDR3 bases: TGCAGTGGGTGGACAGGGCGGCTGCGTGAAAAACTGTTTTTT. The rearrangement joins TRBV20-1 to TRBJ1-4, with 8 bases identical to TRBD1. Germline loops: CDR1 DFQATT, CDR2 SNEGSKA (reference sequence). J lost 7 bases, V lost 7 bases, and 11 bases had no gene match. The CDR3 is 14 residues long.